Below are 23 T cell receptor beta chains sequenced from a single sample in a study of T cell repertoires in cytomegalovirus infection. The antigens of these receptors remain unknown. TCRdb re-analysed the reads in MiXCR, keeping a single row per CDR3 protein. The repertoire includes fewer than 950,000 distinct CDR3 sequences, about 33% of them detected once, and around 11% sits in the top ten. This material consisted of cultured CD8+ T cells from PBMCs, taken from culture after CMV antigen stimulation. These receptors all stem from a human donor in good health (CMV status not recorded). Some clones in this sample may be carry-over from other donors' samples.

This clonotype came up a few times. The J gene is TRBJ1-4, the V gene TRBV7-9; D gene ambiguous. CDR1 is SEHNR and CDR2 is FQNEAQ in the germline V gene (reference sequence). V dropped 5 bases and J dropped 7 bases, with 17 bases sitting between them. The CDR3 spans 15 residues. The CDR3 protein is CASSHKIQLGEKLFF. In nucleotides, the CDR3 is TGTGCCAGCAGCCACAAGATCCAACTGGGTGAAAAACTGTTTTTT.

The chain employs TRBV5-1 and TRBJ2-5; D is unresolved. Germline V CDR1 and CDR2: SGHRS, YFSETQ. Trimming took off 1 base at V and 0 bases at J, with 13 bases between the two ends. This CDR3 contains 16 residues. The CDR3 protein is CASSLTAAKYQETQYF. CDR3 nucleotides: TGCGCCAGCAGCTTGACGGCTGCTAAGTACCAAGAGACCCAGTACTTC.

This clonotype occurred a few times. V usage is TRBV7-9 and J usage is TRBJ2-7; TRBD2 might be the D (7 bases). This CDR3 region has 15 residues. Germline lookup yields CDR1 SEHNR and CDR2 FQNEAQ (reference sequence). Trimming removed 5 bases from V and 5 bases from J, with 19 bases in between. The CDR3 coding sequence is TGTGCCAGCAGCCCCACCAGGGGAGGGATGCACGAGCAGTACTTC. Encoded protein: CASSPTRGGMHEQYF.

The chain combines TRBV28 with TRBJ2-7; the D gene is possibly TRBD1 (5 bases). V gave up 7 bases and J gave up 6 bases, with 19 bases separating them. The CDR3 length is 14 residues. The germline CDR1 and CDR2 sequences are MDHEN and SYDVKM. CDR3 in amino acids: CASISDTSSSEQYV. CDR3 nucleotide sequence: TGTGCCAGCATTTCGGACACCTCCTCATCCGAGCAGTACGTC.

The count of this clonotype is one. The rearrangement joins TRBV6-8 to TRBJ2-5; D is undetermined. The CDR3 has 13 amino acids. With 2 bases removed from V and 1 base from J, the gap between germline ends came to 5 bases. The germline V gene has CDR1 MNHGY and CDR2 SAAAGT. CDR3 in DNA: TGTGCCAGCAGTTACCCAAGCCAAGAGACCCAGTACTTC. Residues: CASSYPSQETQYF.

The chain is built from TRBV6-1 and TRBJ1-2, with D tentatively TRBD1 (6 bases). This CDR3 comprises 17 residues. Germline V gene sequence: CDR1 MNHNS, CDR2 SASEGT. Deletions cut 8 bases from V and 7 bases from J, with 29 bases between. CDR3 nucleotide sequence: TGTGCCAGCTGTATTATTACCCTAGGTGGGAACAGGGTTGGCTACACCTTC. It codes for CASCIITLGGNRVGYTF.

This clonotype was observed a few times. This chain links TRBV19 with TRBJ2-1; TRBD2 aligns across 8 bases. V was clipped by 3 bases and J by 10 bases; unmatched bases: 8. Germline loops: CDR1 LNHDA, CDR2 SQIVND (reference sequence). The CDR3 runs 14 residues. CDR3 protein: CASSMSTSGSEQFF. In nucleotides, the CDR3 is TGTGCCAGTAGTATGAGTACTAGCGGATCCGAGCAGTTCTTC.

V and J are TRBV7-9 and TRBJ2-7, with D tentatively TRBD1 (6 bases). The CDR3 loop spans 14 amino acids. Trimming cost V 5 bases and J 2 bases, with 13 bases left between them. Germline V CDR1 and CDR2: SEHNR, FQNEAQ (reference sequence). The CDR3 nucleotides read TGTGCCAGCAGCCATCCGACAGGTCCCTACGAGCAGTACTTC. Translating it yields CASSHPTGPYEQYF.

The CDR3 DNA sequence: TGTGCCAGCAGAGGCAGGGGGCCAAATCAGCCCCAGCATTTT. This translates into CASRGRGPNQPQHF. The chain recombines TRBV27 with TRBJ1-5; 8 nucleotides line up with TRBD1. The V and J ends lost 6 bases and 4 bases, in that order; junction bases with no gene match: 5. This CDR3 has 14 residues. CDR1 MNHEY and CDR2 SMNVEV come from the germline V gene (reference sequence).

The V gene is TRBV6-8, the J gene TRBJ2-7; the match to TRBD2 covers 8 bases. Per the germline V gene, CDR1 is MNHGY and CDR2 is SAAAGT. There are 15 residues in the CDR3. Trimming at V came to 4 bases and at J to 6 bases, leaving 11 bases not matched to a gene. CDR3 region: CASSLSGGPVGEQYF. The CDR3 DNA reads TGTGCCAGCAGTTTGAGCGGGGGCCCCGTGGGCGAGCAGTACTTC.

CDR3 coding DNA: TGTGCCAGTAGTACCGAAACAGGGATCACTGAAGCTTTCTTT. This codes for CASSTETGITEAFF. The V gene is TRBV19, the J gene TRBJ1-1; a weak D match, TRBD1 (6 bases). Germline lookup yields CDR1 LNHDA and CDR2 SQIVND (reference sequence). The CDR3 contains 14 residues. V lost 4 bases, J lost 4 bases, and 13 bases lay in between.

The rearrangement uses TRBV7-9 and TRBJ1-5; perhaps TRBD1 as D (5 bases). Trimming cost V 5 bases and J 7 bases, with 9 bases left between them. From germline, CDR1 is SEHNR and CDR2 FQNEAQ (reference sequence). The CDR3 is made up of 12 amino acids. This CDR3 reads CASSAPGQPQHF. The CDR3 DNA reads TGTGCCAGCAGCGCCCCAGGGCAGCCCCAGCATTTT.

This chain joins TRBV13 and TRBJ2-4; the D is unclear. V was clipped by 5 bases and J by 5 bases, with 16 bases between them. The CDR3 is 15 amino acids. Germline V gives CDR1 PRHDT, CDR2 FYEKMQ (reference sequence). The CDR3: CASSPHRRVENIQYF. The CDR3 region has the DNA TGTGCCAGCAGCCCCCACAGAAGGGTCGAAAACATTCAGTACTTC.

For this clonotype: The conserved phenylalanine or tryptophan normally closing the CDR3 is absent here, so this likely arose from a read error. V and J are TRBV4-3 and TRBJ2-2, with 8 positions matching TRBD2. Germline loops: CDR1 LGHNA, CDR2 YSLEER. J was trimmed by 6 bases and V by 0 bases; bases with no gene match: 6. The CDR3 is made up of 16 amino acids. The CDR3 sequence is CASSQDRGGTPGELFS. The CDR3 coding sequence is TGCGCCAGCAGCCAAGATCGGGGGGGAACTCCCGGGGAGCTGTTTTCT.

This clonotype was picked up many times. The chain recombines TRBV12-3 or TRBV12-4 with TRBJ2-1, with D possibly matching TRBD1 (5 bases). Trimming removed 1 base from V and 10 bases from J, with 8 bases in between. There are 12 residues in the CDR3. In DNA form, the CDR3 reads TGTGCCAGCAGTTTAGAGGGGCAGGAGCAGTTCTTC. Its protein is CASSLEGQEQFF.

This chain connects TRBV20-1 to TRBJ2-7; maybe TRBD2 (5 bases). Per germline, CDR1 DFQATT and CDR2 SNEGSKA (reference sequence). The germline V and J ends were trimmed by 0 bases and 0 bases, with 12 bases remaining between them. This CDR3 region has 15 residues. The CDR3 sequence is CSARDLIGSSYEQYV. The CDR3 DNA reads as TGCAGTGCTAGAGATCTAATAGGGAGCTCCTACGAGCAGTACGTC.

In this sample, this clonotype turned up a few times. The V gene is TRBV7-9, the J gene TRBJ2-4, with TRBD1 as a possible D gene (6 bases). Germline assignment: CDR1 SEHNR and CDR2 FQNEAQ (reference sequence). Deletions cut 6 bases from V and 7 bases from J, with 16 bases between. CDR3 length: 14 amino acids. The CDR3 bases are TGTGCCAGCAGTTACGGGACAACGGAGAACATTCAGTACTTC. It specifies CASSYGTTENIQYF.

This clonotype was picked up many times. The chain uses TRBV7-2 and TRBJ2-7; D ambiguous. Trimming took off 5 bases at V and 0 bases at J, with 14 bases between the two ends. Germline loops: CDR1 SGHTA, CDR2 FQGNSA. The CDR3 contains 15 residues. The CDR3 sequence: CASSATGSPSYEQYV. As DNA, the CDR3 is TGTGCCAGCAGCGCTACCGGATCCCCCTCCTACGAGCAGTACGTC.

This clonotype was seen repeatedly, ten times or more. The chain is built from TRBV7-8 and TRBJ1-1, with D possibly matching TRBD1 (6 bases). V lost 2 bases and J lost 7, with 11 bases in between. The germline CDR1 and CDR2 sequences are SGHVS and FQNEAQ. The CDR3 contains 13 residues. The CDR3 sequence: CASSLRGQGEAFF. Written as DNA, the CDR3 is TGTGCCAGCAGCTTACGGGGGCAAGGTGAAGCTTTCTTT.

This clonotype was counted many times. J is TRBJ1-1 and V is TRBV7-4; 7 bases fit TRBD1. Germline CDR1 and CDR2: SGHVT and SQSDAQ. V trimming: 6 bases; J trimming: 4 bases; junction bases outside the gene matches: 11. CDR3 length: 15 residues. CDR3 amino acids: CASSSQGRRSTEAFF. For the CDR3, the DNA is TGTGCCAGCAGTTCACAGGGGCGCCGGAGCACTGAAGCTTTCTTT. Combining the CDR3 with reference TRBV7-4 and TRBJ1-1 gives the whole variable domain GAGVSQSPRYKVAKRGRDVALRCDSISGHVTLYWYRQTLGQGSEVLTYSQSDAQRDKSGRPSGRFSAERPERSVSTLKIQRTEQGDSAVYLCASSSQGRRSTEAFFGQGTRLTVV.

V is TRBV20-1 and J is TRBJ2-1, with 7 bases lining up with TRBD1. Looked up from germline, CDR1 is DFQATT and CDR2 is SNEGSKA (reference sequence). This CDR3 is built from 14 residues. The J segment lost 6 bases and the V segment lost 5 bases, leaving 10 bases of the junction unmatched. CDR3 in amino acids: CSASTRGSINEQFF. The CDR3 nucleotides read TGCAGTGCTTCCACCAGGGGGTCGATCAATGAGCAGTTCTTC.

V is TRBV7-3 and J is TRBJ2-2, with D tentatively TRBD1 (6 bases). Deletions cut 5 bases from V and 1 base from J, with 20 bases between. This CDR3 spans 18 amino acids. Germline values: CDR1 SGHTA, CDR2 FQGTGA. The CDR3 loop reads CASSLHPGQNLNTGELFF. As DNA, the CDR3 is TGTGCCAGCAGCCTACACCCCGGACAGAACTTGAACACCGGGGAGCTGTTTTTT.

This clonotype occurred a few times. The CDR3 reads CSSTGAYTEAFF. In DNA, the CDR3 is TGCAGCTCAACGGGCGCGTACACTGAAGCTTTCTTT. The chain uses TRBV29-1 and TRBJ1-1; D ambiguous. Germline V lookup: CDR1 SQVTM, CDR2 ANQGSEA. The V gene lost 8 bases and the J gene lost 3 bases, with 13 bases spanning the gap. This CDR3 contains 12 residues.